Each of the 6 T cell receptor beta chains below was sequenced from the same sample in a study of cytomegalovirus exposure and HLA in healthy donors. The PCR contained 60 Vbeta and 13 Jbeta primers. Data came from immunoSEQ multiplex PCR; TCRdb stores just in-frame clones and leaves some out. The sample has 45,000 to 60,000 clones. The sample comprised PBMCs. The receptor set was obtained from a woman aged 40 to 49 in good health and CMV-seronegative.

The chain links TRBV7-2 to TRBJ2-7; 9 bases line up with TRBD2. The junction had 10 bases not matched to a gene; V was cut back by 2 bases and J by 5 bases. Per germline, CDR1 SGHTA and CDR2 FQGNSA. The CDR3 totals 16 residues. The CDR3 spells CASSLRSIAGANEQYF. The CDR3 nucleotides read TGTGCCAGCAGCTTAAGGTCAATAGCGGGAGCTAACGAGCAGTACTTC.

The V call is TRBV7-8, the J call TRBJ1-1, with D perhaps matching TRBD1 (5 bases). The germline CDR1 and CDR2 sequences are SGHVS and FQNEAQ. The CDR3 extends over 13 amino acids. Trimming took off 6 bases at V and 3 bases at J, with 11 bases between the two ends. CDR3 residues: CASSFGRDTEAFF. DNA for the CDR3: TGTGCCAGCAGTTTTGGCAGGGACACTGAAGCTTTCTTT.

The chain is built from TRBV15 and TRBJ1-6; TRBD1 agrees at 8 bases. Germline trimming cut 8 bases from V and 7 bases from J; bases unmatched to any gene: 7. Germline V CDR1 and CDR2: LNHNV, YYDKDF (reference sequence). This CDR3 has 14 residues. The CDR3 loop is CATGAGGLNSPLHF. CDR3 nucleotides: TGTGCCACCGGGGCAGGGGGCCTAAATTCACCCCTCCACTTT.

The V gene is TRBV19, the J gene TRBJ2-3; D may be TRBD2 (6 bases). The CDR3 spans 14 residues. Trimming took off 9 bases at V and 1 base at J, with 14 bases between the two ends. CDR1 is LNHDA and CDR2 is SQIVND in the germline V gene (reference sequence). CDR3 loop: CARTTSRCTDTQYF. The DNA of the CDR3 is TGTGCCAGGACGACTAGTAGGTGCACAGATACGCAGTATTTT.

The CDR3 coding sequence is TGTGCCATCAGTGAGAGTTTGGGCAGACCCGGAGCTTTCTTT. Protein: CAISESLGRPGAFF. J is TRBJ1-1 and V is TRBV10-3; D gene unclear. Trimming cost V 2 bases and J 10 bases, with 17 bases left between them. Germline V gives CDR1 ENHRY, CDR2 SYGVKD. The CDR3 consists of 14 residues.

The chain joins TRBV28 to TRBJ2-7; D remains ambiguous. The CDR3 is made up of 13 amino acids. Trimming removed 5 bases at V and 3 bases at J, with 11 bases between. Germline CDR1 and CDR2: MDHEN and SYDVKM. The CDR3: CASSPRPGYEQYF. In DNA form, the CDR3 reads TGTGCCAGCAGTCCTAGGCCCGGCTACGAGCAGTACTTC.